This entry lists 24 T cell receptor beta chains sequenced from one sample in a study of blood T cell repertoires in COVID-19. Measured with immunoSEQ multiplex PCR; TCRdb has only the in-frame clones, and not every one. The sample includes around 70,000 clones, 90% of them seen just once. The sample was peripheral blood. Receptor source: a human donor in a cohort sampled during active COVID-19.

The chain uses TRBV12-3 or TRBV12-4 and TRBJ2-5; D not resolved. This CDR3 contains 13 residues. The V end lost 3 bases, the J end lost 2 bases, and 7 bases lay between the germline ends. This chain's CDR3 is CASSFTAQETQYF. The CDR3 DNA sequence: TGTGCCAGCAGTTTTACAGCACAAGAGACCCAGTACTTC.

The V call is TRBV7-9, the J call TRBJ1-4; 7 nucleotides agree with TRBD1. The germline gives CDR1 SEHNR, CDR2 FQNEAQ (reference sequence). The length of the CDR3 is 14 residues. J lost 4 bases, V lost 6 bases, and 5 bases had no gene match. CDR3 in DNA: TGTGCCAGCAGGAGCCGGGACAGTAATGAAAAACTGTTTTTT. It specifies CASRSRDSNEKLFF.

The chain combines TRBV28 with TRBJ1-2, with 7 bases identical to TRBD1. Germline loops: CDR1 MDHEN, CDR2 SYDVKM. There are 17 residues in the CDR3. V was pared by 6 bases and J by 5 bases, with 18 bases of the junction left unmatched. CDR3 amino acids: CASSLNPGGQGGYGYTF. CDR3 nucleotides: TGTGCCAGCAGCCTGAATCCGGGGGGGCAGGGGGGGTATGGCTACACCTTC.

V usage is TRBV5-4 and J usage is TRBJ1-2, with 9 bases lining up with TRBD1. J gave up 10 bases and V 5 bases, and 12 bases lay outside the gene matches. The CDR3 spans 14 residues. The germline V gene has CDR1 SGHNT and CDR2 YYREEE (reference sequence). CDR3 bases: TGTGCCAGCAGGGCAACAGGGGGCGTAGACGTCTACACCTTC. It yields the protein CASRATGGVDVYTF.

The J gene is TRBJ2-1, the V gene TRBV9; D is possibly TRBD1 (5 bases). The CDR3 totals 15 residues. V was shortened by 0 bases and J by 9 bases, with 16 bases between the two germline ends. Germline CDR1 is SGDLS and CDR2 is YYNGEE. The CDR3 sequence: CASSVVQGSYGEQFF. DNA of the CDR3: TGTGCCAGCAGCGTAGTCCAGGGAAGTTATGGTGAGCAGTTCTTC.

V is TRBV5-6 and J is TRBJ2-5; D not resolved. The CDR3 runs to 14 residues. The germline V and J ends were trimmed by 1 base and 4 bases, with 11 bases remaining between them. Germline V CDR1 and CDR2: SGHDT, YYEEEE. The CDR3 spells CASSLPGPRETQYF. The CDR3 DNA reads TGTGCCAGCAGCTTGCCAGGTCCGCGAGAGACCCAGTACTTC. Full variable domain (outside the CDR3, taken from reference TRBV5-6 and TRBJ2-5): DAGVTQSPTHLIKTRGQQVTLRCSPKSGHDTVSWYQQALGQGPQFIFQYYEEEERQRGNFPDRFSGHQFPNYSSELNVNALLLGDSALYLCASSLPGPRETQYFGPGTRLLVL.

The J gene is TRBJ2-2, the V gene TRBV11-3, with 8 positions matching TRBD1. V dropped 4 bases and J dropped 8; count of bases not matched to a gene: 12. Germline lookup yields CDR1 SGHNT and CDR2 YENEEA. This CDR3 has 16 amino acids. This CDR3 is CASSSYERTGNGELFF. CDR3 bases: TGTGCCAGCAGCTCCTACGAAAGGACAGGGAATGGGGAGCTGTTTTTT.

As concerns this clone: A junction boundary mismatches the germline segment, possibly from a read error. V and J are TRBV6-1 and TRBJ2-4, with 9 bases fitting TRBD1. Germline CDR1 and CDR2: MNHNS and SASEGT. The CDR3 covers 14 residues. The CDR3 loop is CASTEQGAQNIQYF. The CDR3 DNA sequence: TGTGCCAGCACTGAACAGGGGGCCCAAAACATTCAGTACTTC.

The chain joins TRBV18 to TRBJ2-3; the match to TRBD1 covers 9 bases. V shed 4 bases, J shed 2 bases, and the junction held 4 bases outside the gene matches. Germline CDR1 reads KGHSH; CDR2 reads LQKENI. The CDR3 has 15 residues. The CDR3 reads CASSRTGVDTDTQYF. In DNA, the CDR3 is TGTGCCAGCTCACGGACAGGGGTGGACACAGATACGCAGTATTTT.

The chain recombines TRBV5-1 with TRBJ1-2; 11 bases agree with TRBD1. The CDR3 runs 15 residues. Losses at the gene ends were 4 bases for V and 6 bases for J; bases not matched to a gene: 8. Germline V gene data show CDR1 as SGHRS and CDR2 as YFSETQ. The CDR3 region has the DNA TGCGCCAGCAGCAACCGGGACAGGGGGTCTGATGGCTACACCTTC. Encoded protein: CASSNRDRGSDGYTF.

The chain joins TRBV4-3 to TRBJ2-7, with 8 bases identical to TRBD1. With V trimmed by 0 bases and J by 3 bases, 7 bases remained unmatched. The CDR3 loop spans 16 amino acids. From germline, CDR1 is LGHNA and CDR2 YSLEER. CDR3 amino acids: CASSQEWGQAYYEQYF. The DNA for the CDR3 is TGCGCCAGCAGCCAAGAGTGGGGACAGGCATACTACGAGCAGTACTTC.

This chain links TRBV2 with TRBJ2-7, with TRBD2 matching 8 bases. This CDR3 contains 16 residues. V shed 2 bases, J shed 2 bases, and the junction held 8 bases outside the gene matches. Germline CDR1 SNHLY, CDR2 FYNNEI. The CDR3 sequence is CASSEFRGTRAYEQYF. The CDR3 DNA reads TGTGCCAGCAGTGAATTTCGGGGGACTAGGGCCTACGAGCAGTACTTC.

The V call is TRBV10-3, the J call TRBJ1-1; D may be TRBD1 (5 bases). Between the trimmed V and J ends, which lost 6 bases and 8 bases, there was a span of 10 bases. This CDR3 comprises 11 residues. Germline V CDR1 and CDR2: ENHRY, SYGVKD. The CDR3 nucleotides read TGTGCCATCAGAGAGACAGAGGAAGCTTTCTTT. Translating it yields CAIRETEEAFF.

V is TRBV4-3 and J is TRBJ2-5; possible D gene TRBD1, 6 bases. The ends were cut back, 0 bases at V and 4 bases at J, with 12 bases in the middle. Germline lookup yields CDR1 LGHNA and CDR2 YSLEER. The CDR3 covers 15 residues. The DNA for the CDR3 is TGCGCCAGCAGCCAAGATCCAGGGGCGGGAGAGACCCAGTACTTC. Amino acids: CASSQDPGAGETQYF.

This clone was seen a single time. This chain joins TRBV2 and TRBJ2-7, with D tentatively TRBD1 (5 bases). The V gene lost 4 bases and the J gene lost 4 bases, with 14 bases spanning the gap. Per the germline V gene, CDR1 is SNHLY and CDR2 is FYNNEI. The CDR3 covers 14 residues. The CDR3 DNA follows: TGTGCCAGCAGTGCTGACAGTTCTAAGTACGAGCAGTACTTC. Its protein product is CASSADSSKYEQYF.

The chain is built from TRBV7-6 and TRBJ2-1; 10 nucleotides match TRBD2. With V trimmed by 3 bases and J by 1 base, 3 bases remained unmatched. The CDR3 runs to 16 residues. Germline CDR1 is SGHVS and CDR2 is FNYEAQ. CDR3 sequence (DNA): TGTGCCAGCAGCTTCTCTAGCGGGAGTTCCTACAATGAGCAGTTCTTC. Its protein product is CASSFSSGSSYNEQFF.

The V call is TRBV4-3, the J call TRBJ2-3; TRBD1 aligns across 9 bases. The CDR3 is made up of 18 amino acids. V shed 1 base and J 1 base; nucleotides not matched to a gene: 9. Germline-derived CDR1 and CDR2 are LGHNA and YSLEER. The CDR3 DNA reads TGCGCCAGCAGCCAAGCGGGACAGGGTTATACTGGCACAGATACGCAGTATTTT. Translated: CASSQAGQGYTGTDTQYF.

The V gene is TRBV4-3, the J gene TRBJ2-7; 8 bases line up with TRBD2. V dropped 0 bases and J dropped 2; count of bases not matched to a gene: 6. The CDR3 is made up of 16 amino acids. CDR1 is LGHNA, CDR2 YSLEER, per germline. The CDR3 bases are TGCGCCAGCAGCCAAGATCCCCTGCGGGGGGCCTACGAGCAGTACTTC. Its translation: CASSQDPLRGAYEQYF.

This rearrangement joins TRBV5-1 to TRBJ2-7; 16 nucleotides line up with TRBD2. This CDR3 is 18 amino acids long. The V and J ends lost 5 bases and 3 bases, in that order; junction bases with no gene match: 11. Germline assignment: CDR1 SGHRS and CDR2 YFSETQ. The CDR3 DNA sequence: TGCGCCAGCAGGACCGGGACTAGCGGGAGGGAGAGGGGCTACGAGCAGTACTTC. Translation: CASRTGTSGRERGYEQYF.

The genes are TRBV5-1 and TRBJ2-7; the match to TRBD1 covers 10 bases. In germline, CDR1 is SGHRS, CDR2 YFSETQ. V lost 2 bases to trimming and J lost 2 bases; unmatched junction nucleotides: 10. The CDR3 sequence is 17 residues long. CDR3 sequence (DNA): TGCGCCAGCAGCTTAACGTCCCCCGGGACAGGGGCCTACGAGCAGTACTTC. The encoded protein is CASSLTSPGTGAYEQYF.

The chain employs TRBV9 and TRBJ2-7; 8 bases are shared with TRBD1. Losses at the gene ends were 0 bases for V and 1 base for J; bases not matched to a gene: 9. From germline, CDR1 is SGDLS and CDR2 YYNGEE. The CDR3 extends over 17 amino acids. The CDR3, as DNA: TGTGCCAGCAGCGTAGGTCCAGGACAGGGTTTTTCCTACGAGCAGTACTTC. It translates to CASSVGPGQGFSYEQYF.

For the CDR3, the DNA is TGTGCCAGCAGCTTTAGGGTAGCGGGATTCGGGGAGCTGTTTTTT. Protein sequence: CASSFRVAGFGELFF. The V call is TRBV11-1, the J call TRBJ2-2; 8 bases map to TRBD2. The CDR3 loop spans 15 amino acids. Trimming took 3 bases from V and 7 from J; bases not matched to a gene: 7. Germline CDR1 reads SGHAT; CDR2 reads FQDESV (reference sequence). Filled out from reference TRBV11-1 and TRBJ2-2, the complete variable domain reads EAEVAQSPRYKITEKSQAVAFWCDPISGHATLYWYRQILGQGPELLVQFQDESVVDDSQLPKDRFSAERLKGVDSTLKIQPAELGDSAMYLCASSFRVAGFGELFFGEGSRLTVL.

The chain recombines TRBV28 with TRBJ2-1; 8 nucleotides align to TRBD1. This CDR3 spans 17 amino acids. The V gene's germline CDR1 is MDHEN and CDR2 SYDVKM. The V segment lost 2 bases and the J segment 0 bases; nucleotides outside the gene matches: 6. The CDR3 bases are TGTGCCAGCAGTTTAATAGGGACAGGCTTCTCCTACAATGAGCAGTTCTTC. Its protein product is CASSLIGTGFSYNEQFF.

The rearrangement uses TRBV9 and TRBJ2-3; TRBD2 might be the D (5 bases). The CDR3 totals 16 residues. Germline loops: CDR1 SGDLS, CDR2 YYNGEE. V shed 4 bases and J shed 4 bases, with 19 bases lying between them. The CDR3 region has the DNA TGTGCCAGCAGCATACCCGTGGGAGAGGGAGCAGATACGCAGTATTTT. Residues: CASSIPVGEGADTQYF.